Sequencing of this TCR beta chain was carried out in a study of T cells after yellow fever vaccination. Via MiXCR, TCRdb re-called the 5' RACE reads, giving one row per CDR3 protein. Here the sample spans hundreds of thousands of distinct CDR3 sequences, roughly 9% being singletons. This clonotype has more than one count but fewer than ten. CDR3 length: 14 amino acids. Germline V gene lookup returns CDR1 MNHEY and CDR2 SVGAGI. V was cut by 2 bases and J by 1 base, with 8 bases left in between. This specimen was CD4+ T cells sorted from PBMCs, taken 5 days after the yellow fever booster vaccination. The origin of this receptor is a young man who received the YFV17D yellow fever vaccine. The J gene is TRBJ1-1, the V gene TRBV6-5; D uncertain. The CDR3 DNA follows: TGTGCCAGCAGTTACGGTGGGCCGAACACTGAAGCTTTCTTT. Protein: CASSYGGPNTEAFF.